Below are 9 T cell receptor beta chains sequenced from a single sample in a study of T cell repertoires in cytomegalovirus infection. Using its own MiXCR run on the reads, TCRdb lists one record per CDR3 protein. This table has some 800,000 distinct CDR3 sequences, around 29% appearing once. Their specific antigens are unknown. The sample in question was cultured CD8+ T cells from PBMCs, obtained from culture after CMV antigen stimulation. These receptors all come from a human donor in good health (CMV status not recorded). Some clones in this sample may be carry-over from other donors' samples.

The V call is TRBV4-1, the J call TRBJ1-1; D possibly corresponds to TRBD1 (5 bases). The V end was cut by 1 base, the J end by 7 bases, with 16 bases between. Germline values: CDR1 MGHRA, CDR2 YSYEKL. The CDR3 is 15 amino acids. The CDR3 loop is CASSQGDQGYGEAFF. CDR3 nucleotide sequence: TGCGCCAGCAGCCAAGGGGATCAGGGCTACGGTGAAGCTTTCTTT.

This clonotype was observed a few times. The rearrangement links TRBV4-2 to TRBJ2-7; the match to TRBD2 covers 14 bases. The CDR3 runs 16 residues. The germline CDR1 and CDR2 sequences are LGHNA and YNFKEQ. Losses at the gene ends were 4 bases for V and 4 bases for J; bases not matched to a gene: 6. CDR3 amino acids: CASSRETSGGAYEQYF. In nucleotides, the CDR3 is TGTGCCAGCAGCCGAGAGACTAGCGGGGGGGCTTACGAGCAGTACTTC.

The chain recombines TRBV4-2 with TRBJ2-1; tentatively, D is TRBD1 (5 bases). This CDR3 is 17 amino acids long. V was clipped by 0 bases and J by 6 bases, with 18 bases between them. In germline, CDR1 is LGHNA, CDR2 YNFKEQ. The CDR3 sequence: CASSQESRYRPSNEQFF. The CDR3 DNA is TGTGCCAGCAGCCAAGAATCTAGGTACAGGCCCAGCAATGAGCAGTTCTTC.

The V and J genes are TRBV7-2 and TRBJ2-7; the match to TRBD2 covers 9 bases. From germline, CDR1 is SGHTA and CDR2 FQGNSA. With 2 bases clipped from V and 5 bases from J, the junction kept 10 bases outside the gene matches. The CDR3 has 16 residues. This CDR3 reads CASSLRYRGGGDEQYF. The CDR3 DNA reads TGTGCCAGCAGCTTACGATATCGCGGGGGGGGTGACGAGCAGTACTTC.

In this sample, this clonotype turned up a few times. The chain uses TRBV7-9 and TRBJ1-4; 7 bases map to TRBD1. The length of the CDR3 is 14 residues. V was pared by 5 bases and J by 5 bases, with 5 bases of the junction left unmatched. Germline V gene sequence: CDR1 SEHNR, CDR2 FQNEAQ (reference sequence). The CDR3 loop is CASSDTTGNEKLFF. The CDR3, as DNA: TGTGCCAGCAGCGACACGACAGGGAATGAAAAACTGTTTTTT.

This clonotype was counted between two and nine times. The V call is TRBV7-3, the J call TRBJ1-2; D ambiguous. This CDR3 region has 11 residues. Germline V gene lookup returns CDR1 SGHTA and CDR2 FQGTGA. V was cut by 5 bases and J by 6 bases, with 7 bases left in between. CDR3 coding DNA: TGTGCCAGCAGCCGCAAAAATGGCTACACCTTC. This sequence encodes CASSRKNGYTF.

The V and J genes are TRBV6-2 or TRBV6-3 and TRBJ1-1; D uncertain. The CDR3 has 12 residues. With 5 bases removed from V and 6 bases from J, the gap between germline ends came to 10 bases. CDR1 is MNHEY and CDR2 is SVGEGT in the germline V gene. The CDR3 here is CASSPPFSEAFF. The DNA for the CDR3 is TGTGCCAGCAGTCCACCGTTCTCTGAAGCTTTCTTT.

This chain links TRBV4-2 with TRBJ1-1; D is unclear. The CDR3 is made up of 16 amino acids. The V gene lost 0 bases and the J gene lost 0 bases, with 11 bases spanning the gap. CDR1 is LGHNA and CDR2 is YNFKEQ in the germline V gene. CDR3 coding DNA: TGTGCCAGCAGCCAAGATCCGCACAACTTGAACACTGAAGCTTTCTTT. Protein: CASSQDPHNLNTEAFF.

The chain joins TRBV6-2 or TRBV6-3 to TRBJ1-1; unclear D gene. V gave up 8 bases and J gave up 3 bases, with 22 bases separating them. The CDR3 contains 16 residues. The V gene's germline CDR1 is MNHEY and CDR2 SVGEGT. The CDR3 region has the DNA TGTGCCAGCTTTACTCTCCTGGAACCCCGACACACTGAAGCTTTCTTT. It codes for CASFTLLEPRHTEAFF.